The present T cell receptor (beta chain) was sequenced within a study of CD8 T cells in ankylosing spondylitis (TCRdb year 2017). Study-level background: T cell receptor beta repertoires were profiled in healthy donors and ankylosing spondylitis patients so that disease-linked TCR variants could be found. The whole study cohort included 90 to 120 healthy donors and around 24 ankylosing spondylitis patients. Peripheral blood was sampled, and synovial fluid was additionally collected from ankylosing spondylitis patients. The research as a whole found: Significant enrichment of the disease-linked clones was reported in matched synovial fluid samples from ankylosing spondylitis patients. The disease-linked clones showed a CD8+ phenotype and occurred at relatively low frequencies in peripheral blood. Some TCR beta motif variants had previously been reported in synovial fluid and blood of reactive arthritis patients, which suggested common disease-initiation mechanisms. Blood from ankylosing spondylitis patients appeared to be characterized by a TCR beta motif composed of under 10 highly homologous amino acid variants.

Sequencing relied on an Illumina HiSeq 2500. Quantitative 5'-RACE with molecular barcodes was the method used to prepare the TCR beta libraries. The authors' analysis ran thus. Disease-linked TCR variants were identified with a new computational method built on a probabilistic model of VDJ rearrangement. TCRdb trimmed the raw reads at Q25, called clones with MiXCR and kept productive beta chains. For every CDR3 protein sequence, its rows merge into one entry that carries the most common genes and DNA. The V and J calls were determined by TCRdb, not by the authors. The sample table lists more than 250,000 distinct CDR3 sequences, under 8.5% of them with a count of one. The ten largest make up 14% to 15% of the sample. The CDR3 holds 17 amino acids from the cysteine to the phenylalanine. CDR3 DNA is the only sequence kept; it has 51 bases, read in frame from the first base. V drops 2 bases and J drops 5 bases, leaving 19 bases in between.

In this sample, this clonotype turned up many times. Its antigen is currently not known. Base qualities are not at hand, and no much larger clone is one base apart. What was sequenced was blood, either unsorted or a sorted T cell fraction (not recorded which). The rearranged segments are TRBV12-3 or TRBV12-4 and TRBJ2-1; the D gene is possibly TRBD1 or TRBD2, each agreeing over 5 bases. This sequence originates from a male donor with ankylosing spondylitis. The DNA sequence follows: TGTGCCAGCAGTTTACCCGGGGACGGCAGCGTAAACAATGAGCAGTTCTTC. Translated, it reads CASSLPGDGSVNNEQFF.